What follows is one T cell receptor beta chain and its context. Antigen unknown. The source of the sample is a study of response to subunit inactivated influenza vaccine. Regarding the study as a whole: Authors proposed each seasonal influenza vaccination draws in few new T cells.

CDR3 length equals 16 residues. The J segment lost 4 bases and the V segment lost 6 bases, leaving 8 bases of the junction unmatched. Germline assignment: CDR1 MNHEY and CDR2 SVGEGT. MiXCR, run by TCRdb on the RT-PCR reads, gives a single entry per CDR3 protein. The table lists roughly 630,000 distinct CDR3 sequences, about 15% of them singletons. This clonotype was sampled from a man aged 50-60 years who received an inactivated influenza vaccine. This sample comprised PBMCs from blood, obtained around 15 days before vaccination. The chain recombines TRBV6-2 or TRBV6-3 with TRBJ2-7; 14 bases match TRBD2. CDR3 sequence reads: CASSRGTSGGRYEQYF. The CDR3 DNA is TGTGCCAGCAGCCGCGGGACTAGCGGGGGCCGTTACGAGCAGTACTTC.